A selection of T cell receptor beta chains follows, all from one sample in a study of shared clonotypes between healthy human individuals. The method was immunoSEQ multiplex PCR; TCRdb's version includes in-frame clones alone and lacks a portion of them. The sample shows approximately 2.3 million clones, 93% of them seen only once. Sequenced: naive CD4+ T cells from PBMCs. The receptors were sampled from a man aged 18 to 35 in good health. Some clones in this sample may be carry-over from other donors' samples. Each CDR3 is given with its conserved first and last residue. The D gene is left open where the match is weak. A row's size may be missing; if present it is once, few, many or a size class.

CDR3 protein: CASRPPGNTIYF; CDR3 DNA: TGTGCCAGCAGGCCCCCTGGAAACACCATATATTTT; clone size: -; D gene: -; V gene: TRBV7-2; J gene: TRBJ1-3
CDR3 protein: CASSSRLGDTQYF; CDR3 DNA: TGTGCCAGCAGCTCCCGACTAGGGGATACGCAGTATTTT; clone size: -; D gene: -; V gene: TRBV7-3; J gene: TRBJ2-3
CDR3 protein: CASSPISAGSYNEQFF; CDR3 DNA: TGCGCCAGCAGCCCCATATCAGCTGGATCCTACAATGAGCAGTTCTTC; clone size: -; D gene: -; V gene: TRBV5-1; J gene: TRBJ2-1
CDR3 protein: CASSLGGAGGPNTQYF; CDR3 DNA: TGTGCCAGCAGCTTAGGAGGAGCGGGAGGGCCAAATACGCAGTATTTT; clone size: -; D gene: TRBD2; V gene: TRBV7-9; J gene: TRBJ2-3
CDR3 protein: CAISESTGGRGTEAFF; CDR3 DNA: TGTGCCATCAGTGAGTCGACCGGGGGAAGGGGCACTGAAGCTTTCTTT; clone size: -; D gene: -; V gene: TRBV10-3; J gene: TRBJ1-1
CDR3 protein: CASRTEKYTQYF; CDR3 DNA: TGTGCCAGCAGGACGGAGAAGTATACGCAGTATTTT; clone size: -; D gene: -; V gene: TRBV28; J gene: TRBJ2-3
CDR3 protein: CASSQPLRDYGYTF; CDR3 DNA: TGCGCCAGCAGCCAACCCCTAAGGGACTATGGCTACACCTTC; clone size: -; D gene: -; V gene: TRBV4-1; J gene: TRBJ1-2
CDR3 protein: CASSQESHHHTEAFF; CDR3 DNA: TGCGCCAGCAGCCAAGAGTCACATCACCACACTGAAGCTTTCTTT; clone size: few; D gene: -; V gene: TRBV4-3; J gene: TRBJ1-1
CDR3 protein: CASSLTRSGANVLTF; CDR3 DNA: TGCGCCAGCAGCCTAACGAGGTCTGGGGCCAACGTCCTGACTTTC; clone size: once; D gene: -; V gene: TRBV5-1; J gene: TRBJ2-6
CDR3 protein: CAWTQGTGNQQETQYF; CDR3 DNA: TGTGCCTGGACCCAAGGGACAGGGAATCAACAAGAGACCCAGTACTTC; clone size: -; D gene: TRBD1; V gene: TRBV30; J gene: TRBJ2-5
CDR3 protein: CASSRLGSSGNTIYF; CDR3 DNA: TGCGCCAGCAGCCGCTTAGGGAGCTCTGGAAACACCATATATTTT; clone size: -; D gene: -; V gene: TRBV4-3; J gene: TRBJ1-3
CDR3 protein: CASSNAGVGNTIYF; CDR3 DNA: TGTGCCAGTAGTAACGCGGGGGTAGGGAACACCATATATTTT; clone size: -; D gene: -; V gene: TRBV19; J gene: TRBJ1-3
CDR3 protein: CASSLQGGSVDRYEQYF; CDR3 DNA: TGTGCCAGCAGCTTACAAGGCGGGAGTGTGGATAGGTACGAGCAGTACTTC; clone size: -; D gene: TRBD2; V gene: TRBV7-9; J gene: TRBJ2-7
CDR3 protein: CASSSGLLGGDNSPLHF; CDR3 DNA: TGTGCCAGCAGCTCCGGTCTTTTGGGGGGGGATAATTCACCCCTCCACTTT; clone size: -; D gene: -; V gene: TRBV11-2; J gene: TRBJ1-6
CDR3 protein: CAGGELNEQFF; CDR3 DNA: TGTGCCGGGGGAGAACTCAATGAGCAGTTCTTC; clone size: -; D gene: -; V gene: TRBV30; J gene: TRBJ2-1
CDR3 protein: CASSVELGATYEQYF; CDR3 DNA: TGTGCCAGCAGCGTAGAACTGGGGGCTACCTACGAGCAGTACTTC; clone size: -; D gene: -; V gene: TRBV9; J gene: TRBJ2-7